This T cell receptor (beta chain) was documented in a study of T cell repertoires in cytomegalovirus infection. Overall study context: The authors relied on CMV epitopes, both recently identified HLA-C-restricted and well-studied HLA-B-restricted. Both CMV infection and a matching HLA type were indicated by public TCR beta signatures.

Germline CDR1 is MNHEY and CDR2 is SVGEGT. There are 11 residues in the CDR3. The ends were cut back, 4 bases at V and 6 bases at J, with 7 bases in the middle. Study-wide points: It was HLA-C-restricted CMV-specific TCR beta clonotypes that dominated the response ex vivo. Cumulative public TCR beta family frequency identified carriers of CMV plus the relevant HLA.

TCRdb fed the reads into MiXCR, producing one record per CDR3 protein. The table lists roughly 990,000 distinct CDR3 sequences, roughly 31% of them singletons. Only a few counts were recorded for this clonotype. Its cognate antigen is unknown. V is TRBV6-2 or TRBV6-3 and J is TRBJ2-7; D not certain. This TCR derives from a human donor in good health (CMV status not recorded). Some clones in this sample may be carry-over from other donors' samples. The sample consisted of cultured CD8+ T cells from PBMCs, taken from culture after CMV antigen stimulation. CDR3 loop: CASSSGAEQYF. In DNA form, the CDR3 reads TGTGCCAGCAGTTCGGGTGCCGAGCAGTACTTC.